This T cell receptor beta chain was sequenced for a study of blood T cell repertoires in COVID-19. For the study at large: The United States, Italy and Spain were the sources of the acute and convalescent COVID-19 samples. T cells, B-cell-depleted T cells, or PBMCs provided the cDNA or gDNA that served as material.

Between the trimmed V and J ends, which lost 6 bases and 2 bases, there was a span of 10 bases. Germline V CDR1 and CDR2: SEHNR, FQNEAQ (reference sequence). The CDR3 has 14 amino acids. Original handling: Researchers report that nucleated cell counts were estimated from reference gene primer amplification. Profiled with immunoSEQ multiplex PCR; TCRdb holds only in-frame clones, not every one. Clone size and the V and J calls come from that table; the DNA yielded D and trimming. The table shows a few hundred thousand clones, with over 80% occurring only once. Living in 24 US areas, the participants were between about 18 and 95 years of age.

Sequenced input: PBMCs or T cells enriched from blood (not recorded which). The receptor was derived from a young man with acute COVID-19. V gene TRBV7-9 combines with J gene TRBJ2-2; possible D gene TRBD2, 6 bases. The CDR3 region is CASSPGTNTGELFF. The CDR3 coding sequence is TGTGCCAGCAGTCCAGGGACTAACACCGGGGAGCTGTTTTTT.